These 25 T cell receptor beta chains were sequenced from one sample in a study of identifying expanded T cells in peripheral blood. Profiling relied on immunoSEQ multiplex PCR, and the TCRdb table lists in-frame clones only, not all of them. The sample lists approximately 120,000 clones, about 87% seen once, with 7.5% to 9.5% in the top ten. Sequencing was done on a sample of blood. All receptors derive from a person aged 18-69 years in good health.

V is TRBV11-2 and J is TRBJ2-3, with D possibly being TRBD1 or TRBD2 (6 bases each). Germline CDR1 and CDR2: SGHAT and FQNNGV. The CDR3 consists of 15 residues. The V end was cut by 1 base, the J end by 4 bases, with 12 bases between. This CDR3 reads CASSLGGAAADTQYF. CDR3 DNA sequence: TGTGCCAGCAGCTTAGGGGGGGCCGCGGCAGATACGCAGTATTTT.

The J gene is TRBJ2-3, the V gene TRBV2; TRBD1 agrees at 7 bases. Germline trimming cut 6 bases from V and 2 bases from J; bases unmatched to any gene: 8. Germline CDR1 is SNHLY and CDR2 is FYNNEI. This CDR3 region has 15 residues. DNA for the CDR3: TGTGCCAGCAGGCCATACAGGGGTGACACAGATACGCAGTATTTT. This translates into CASRPYRGDTDTQYF.

The V and J genes are TRBV5-1 and TRBJ2-1, with unresolved D. The V end was cut by 1 base, the J end by 7 bases, with 12 bases between. The CDR3 length is 14 residues. Germline lookup yields CDR1 SGHRS and CDR2 YFSETQ. The CDR3 nucleotides read TGCGCCAGCAGCTTGCTACCGATTCCAAATGAGCAGTTCTTC. Its translation is CASSLLPIPNEQFF.

The rearrangement links TRBV9 to TRBJ2-1; D perhaps matches TRBD2 (5 bases). The CDR3 contains 15 residues. Trimming took 5 bases from V and 6 from J, leaving 18 bases between them. Looked up from germline, CDR1 is SGDLS and CDR2 is YYNGEE. The CDR3 DNA reads as TGTGCCAGCAGTACCCTCGCGGGCGGACTCAATGAGCAGTTCTTC. The encoded protein is CASSTLAGGLNEQFF. The variable domain in full, completed from reference TRBV9 and TRBJ2-1, reads DSGVTQTPKHLITATGQRVTLRCSPRSGDLSVYWYQQSLDQGLQFLIQYYNGEERAKGNILERFSAQQFPDLHSELNLSSLELGDSALYFCASSTLAGGLNEQFFGPGTRLTVL.

The rearrangement uses TRBV6-1 and TRBJ2-3; unclear D gene. Between the trimmed V and J ends, which lost 3 bases and 1 base, there was a span of 8 bases. CDR3 size: 14 residues. CDR1 is MNHNS, CDR2 SASEGT, per germline. Here the CDR3 DNA reads TGTGCCAGCAGTGATTCCCGCGGCACAGATACGCAGTATTTT. This codes for CASSDSRGTDTQYF.

The chain links TRBV5-8 to TRBJ1-1; 10 bases match TRBD1. The V segment lost 3 bases and the J segment 5 bases; nucleotides outside the gene matches: 4. Germline V gene lookup returns CDR1 SGHTS and CDR2 YDEGEE. CDR3 length: 14 residues. CDR3 protein: CASSSGQGVTEAFF. The CDR3 nucleotides read TGTGCCAGCAGCTCAGGACAGGGGGTTACTGAAGCTTTCTTT. The variable domain in full, completed from reference TRBV5-8 and TRBJ1-1, reads EAGVTQSPTHLIKTRGQQATLRCSPISGHTSVYWYQQALGLGLQFLLWYDEGEERNRGNFPPRFSGRQFPNYSSELNVNALELEDSALYLCASSSGQGVTEAFFGQGTRLTVV.

The chain combines TRBV7-2 with TRBJ1-5, with TRBD1 matching over 9 bases. V shed 5 bases, J shed 5 bases, and the junction held 4 bases outside the gene matches. The CDR3 is 14 residues long. Per germline, CDR1 SGHTA and CDR2 FQGNSA. The CDR3 DNA sequence: TGTGCCAGCAGCCCTGACAGGGGGTATCAGCCCCAGCATTTT. Its translation is CASSPDRGYQPQHF.

The rearrangement uses TRBV9 and TRBJ2-4; tentatively, D is TRBD1 or TRBD2 (5 bases each). Germline V lookup: CDR1 SGDLS, CDR2 YYNGEE. The CDR3 runs to 14 residues. Deletions cut 0 bases from V and 7 bases from J, with 11 bases between. CDR3 loop: CASSVVGDGNIQYF. CDR3 bases: TGTGCCAGCAGCGTAGTAGGGGACGGTAACATTCAGTACTTC.

V and J are TRBV6-5 and TRBJ2-1; 14 positions match TRBD2. Germline values: CDR1 MNHEY, CDR2 SVGAGI. The ends lost 6 bases at V and 8 bases at J; junction bases unmatched: 3. The CDR3 runs 14 residues. The DNA for the CDR3 is TGTGCCAGCAGCGGACTAGCGGGGGGTCATGAGCAGTTCTTC. Protein: CASSGLAGGHEQFF.

The V gene is TRBV5-1, the J gene TRBJ1-3, with 7 bases lining up with TRBD1. The CDR3 runs 14 residues. The J segment lost 4 bases and the V segment lost 3 bases, leaving 4 bases of the junction unmatched. Germline V gene sequence: CDR1 SGHRS, CDR2 YFSETQ. CDR3 in DNA: TGCGCCAGCAGCTCCTCGACAGGGGGAAACACCATATATTTT. The encoded protein is CASSSSTGGNTIYF.

This clone was seen more than once but under ten times. The chain employs TRBV18 and TRBJ1-2, with 8 bases identical to TRBD1. This CDR3 region has 16 residues. Trimming removed 3 bases from V and 4 bases from J; junction bases left unmatched: 10. From germline, CDR1 is KGHSH and CDR2 LQKENI. CDR3 nucleotides: TGTGCCAGCTCACCGGCCTTGACAGGGGTGGCCTATGGCTACACCTTC. Its translation is CASSPALTGVAYGYTF.

This chain connects TRBV4-2 to TRBJ2-7, with D unclear. The V and J ends lost 5 bases and 1 base respectively, with 12 bases between them. CDR1 and CDR2 from the germline V gene are LGHNA and YNFKEQ. The CDR3 runs 14 residues. The CDR3 sequence: CASSSTRVSYEQYF. The CDR3, as DNA: TGTGCCAGCAGCTCCACAAGGGTGTCCTACGAGCAGTACTTC.

The V call is TRBV5-1, the J call TRBJ2-2; D remains ambiguous. The CDR3 is 15 residues long. Germline CDR1 reads SGHRS; CDR2 reads YFSETQ. V shed 1 base and J shed 6 bases, with 13 bases lying between them. This CDR3 reads CASSLTLMGSGELFF. CDR3 DNA: TGCGCCAGCAGCTTGACTCTCATGGGCTCCGGGGAGCTGTTTTTT.

The CDR3 sequence is CASSQVGSNQPQHF. CDR3 in DNA: TGCGCCAGCAGCCAAGTCGGGAGCAATCAGCCCCAGCATTTT. The chain joins TRBV4-1 to TRBJ1-5; no reliable D call. This CDR3 is built from 14 residues. Per the germline V gene, CDR1 is MGHRA and CDR2 is YSYEKL. Trimming removed 1 base at V and 1 base at J, with 5 bases between.

The chain uses TRBV18 and TRBJ2-5; TRBD2 aligns across 12 bases. V shed 5 bases, J shed 2 bases, and the junction held 3 bases outside the gene matches. The CDR3 extends over 15 amino acids. Germline V lookup: CDR1 KGHSH, CDR2 LQKENI. CDR3 region: CASSKTSGGQETQYF. CDR3 bases: TGTGCCAGCTCAAAGACTAGCGGGGGTCAAGAGACCCAGTACTTC.

This clone was seen a single time. The CDR3 bases are TGCAGCTCAGGAAGGGGGAGATGGTACAATGAGCAGTTCTTC. This gives the protein CSSGRGRWYNEQFF. The J gene is TRBJ2-1, the V gene TRBV29-1; a possible D gene is TRBD1 (6 bases). The CDR3 has 14 amino acids. Looked up from germline, CDR1 is SQVTM and CDR2 is ANQGSEA. Trimming took off 8 bases at V and 4 bases at J, with 18 bases between the two ends.

This clone has more than one count but fewer than ten. In nucleotides, the CDR3 is TGTGCCAGCAGTGAAGTCAAGGGCAATCAGCCCCAGCATTTT. Its translation is CASSEVKGNQPQHF. This chain uses TRBV6-1 with TRBJ1-5, with unresolved D. CDR1 is MNHNS and CDR2 is SASEGT in the germline V gene. This CDR3 has 14 amino acids. V shed 1 base and J shed 2 bases, with 6 bases lying between them.

V usage is TRBV7-2 and J usage is TRBJ1-6, with a tentative D call TRBD1 (5 bases). V dropped 4 bases and J dropped 6 bases, with 7 bases sitting between them. Per germline, CDR1 SGHTA and CDR2 FQGNSA. The CDR3 extends over 13 amino acids. The CDR3 bases are TGTGCCAGCAGCTCCCAGGGTAATTCACCCCTCCACTTT. Translating gives CASSSQGNSPLHF. The variable domain in full, completed from reference TRBV7-2 and TRBJ1-6, reads GAGVSQSPSNKVTEKGKDVELRCDPISGHTALYWYRQSLGQGLEFLIYFQGNSAPDKSGLPSDRFSAERTGGSVSTLTIQRTQQEDSAVYLCASSSQGNSPLHFGNGTRLTVT.

This clone was observed once. The V call is TRBV13, the J call TRBJ2-4; D call uncertain. The CDR3 contains 14 residues. The germline gives CDR1 PRHDT, CDR2 FYEKMQ (reference sequence). V was shortened by 2 bases and J by 1 base, with 6 bases between the two germline ends. The CDR3 DNA sequence: TGTGCCAGCAGCTTACAGGTCGCCAAAAACATTCAGTACTTC. This codes for CASSLQVAKNIQYF.

The rearrangement uses TRBV6-1 and TRBJ2-7, with 10 bases that match TRBD1. Looked up from germline, CDR1 is MNHNS and CDR2 is SASEGT. With V trimmed by 6 bases and J by 4 bases, 3 bases remained unmatched. The CDR3 extends over 13 amino acids. CDR3 residues: CASSRDRGYEQYF. The CDR3 coding sequence is TGTGCCAGCAGCCGGGACAGGGGATACGAGCAGTACTTC.

This chain connects TRBV7-2 to TRBJ2-1; 8 bases agree with TRBD2. The ends lost 0 bases at V and 7 bases at J; junction bases unmatched: 8. CDR1 is SGHTA, CDR2 FQGNSA, per germline. CDR3 length: 16 residues. This CDR3 reads CASSLAAAGVGNEQFF. The CDR3 DNA follows: TGTGCCAGCAGCTTAGCCGCAGCGGGGGTGGGGAATGAGCAGTTCTTC.

This chain links TRBV11-2 with TRBJ2-1; no reliable D call. Trimming stripped 5 bases from V and 10 bases from J, with 21 bases between. The CDR3 is 15 residues long. Germline loops: CDR1 SGHAT, CDR2 FQNNGV. CDR3 region: CASSRQTASLGEQFF. CDR3 in DNA: TGTGCCAGCAGCCGTCAAACCGCATCCCTGGGGGAGCAGTTCTTC.

The chain combines TRBV7-3 with TRBJ2-3, with D possibly matching TRBD2 (6 bases). From germline, CDR1 is SGHTA and CDR2 FQGTGA. CDR3 length: 17 residues. The V end lost 5 bases, the J end lost 3 bases, and 21 bases lay between the germline ends. CDR3 in amino acids: CASSTGLSKFRTDTQYF. The CDR3 DNA reads TGTGCCAGCAGCACCGGACTATCAAAGTTCAGGACAGATACGCAGTATTTT.

This clone was picked up one time. The chain carries TRBV27 and TRBJ2-3; 12 bases agree with TRBD2. V shed 5 bases and J 3 bases; nucleotides not matched to a gene: 3. Per germline, CDR1 MNHEY and CDR2 SMNVEV (reference sequence). The CDR3 length is 15 residues. CDR3 amino acids: CASSLAGGPTDTQYF. The DNA for the CDR3 is TGTGCCAGCAGTCTAGCGGGAGGGCCGACAGATACGCAGTATTTT.

The chain combines TRBV5-1 with TRBJ2-5; D gene uncertain. The CDR3 consists of 13 residues. Per germline, CDR1 SGHRS and CDR2 YFSETQ. Trimming stripped 7 bases from V and 0 bases from J, with 10 bases between. The CDR3 spells CASSAQYQETQYF. CDR3 in DNA: TGCGCCAGCTCGGCGCAGTACCAAGAGACCCAGTACTTC.